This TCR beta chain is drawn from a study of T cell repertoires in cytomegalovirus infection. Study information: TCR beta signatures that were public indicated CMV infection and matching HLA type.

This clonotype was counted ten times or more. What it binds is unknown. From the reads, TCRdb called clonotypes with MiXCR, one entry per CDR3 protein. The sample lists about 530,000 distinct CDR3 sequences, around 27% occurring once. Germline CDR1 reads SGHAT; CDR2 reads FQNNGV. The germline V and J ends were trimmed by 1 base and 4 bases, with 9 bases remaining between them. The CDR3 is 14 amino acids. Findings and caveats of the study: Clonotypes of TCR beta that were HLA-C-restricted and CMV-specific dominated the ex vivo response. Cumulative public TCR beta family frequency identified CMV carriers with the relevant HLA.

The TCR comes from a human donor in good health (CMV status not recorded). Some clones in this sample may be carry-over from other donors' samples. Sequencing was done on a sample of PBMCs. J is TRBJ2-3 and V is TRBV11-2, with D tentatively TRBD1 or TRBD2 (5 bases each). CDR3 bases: TGTGCCAGCAGCTTAGGTAGAGGGGCAGATACGCAGTATTTT. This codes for CASSLGRGADTQYF. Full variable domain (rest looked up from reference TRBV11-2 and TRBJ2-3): EAGVAQSPRYKIIEKRQSVAFWCNPISGHATLYWYQQILGQGPKLLIQFQNNGVVDDSQLPKDRFSAERLKGVDSTLKIQPAKLEDSAVYLCASSLGRGADTQYFGPGTRLTVL.